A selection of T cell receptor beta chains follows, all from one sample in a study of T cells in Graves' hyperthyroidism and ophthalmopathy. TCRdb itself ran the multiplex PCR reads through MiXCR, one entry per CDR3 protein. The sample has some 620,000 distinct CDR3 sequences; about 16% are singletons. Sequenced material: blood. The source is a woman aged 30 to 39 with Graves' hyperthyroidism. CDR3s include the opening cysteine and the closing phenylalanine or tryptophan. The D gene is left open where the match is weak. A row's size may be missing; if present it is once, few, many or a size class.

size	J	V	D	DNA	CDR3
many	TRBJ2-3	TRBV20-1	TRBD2	TGCAGTGCTAGGACACCGGGACTAGCGGAGATGACGCAGTATTTT	CSARTPGLAEMTQYF
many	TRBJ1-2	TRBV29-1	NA	TGCAGCGTTGCTCAGGAGCCAAACTATGGCTACACCTTC	CSVAQEPNYGYTF
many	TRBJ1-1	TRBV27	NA	TGTGCCAGCAGTTTAAGTTGGGTCACTGAAGCTTTCTTT	CASSLSWVTEAFF
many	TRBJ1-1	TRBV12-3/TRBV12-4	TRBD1	TGTGCCAGCAGTCCAGGACAGGGCATTGCTGAAGCTTTCTTT	CASSPGQGIAEAFF
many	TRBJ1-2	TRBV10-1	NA	TGCGCCAGCATACAGGACAGAAGACGTAACTATGGCTACACCTTC	CASIQDRRRNYGYTF
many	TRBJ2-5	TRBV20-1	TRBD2	TGCAGTGCCGAGTCGACTAGCGGCACGTCATGGGAGACCCAGTACTTC	CSAESTSGTSWETQYF
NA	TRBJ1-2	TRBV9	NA	TGTGCCAGCAGCGGGCGACAGGTTGTAGTGGGCTACACCTTC	CASSGRQVVVGYTF
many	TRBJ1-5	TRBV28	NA	TGTGCCAGCAGTCCTCGTTGGGGCAATCAGCCCCAGCATTTT	CASSPRWGNQPQHF
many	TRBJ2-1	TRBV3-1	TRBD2	TGTGCCAGCAGCCAAGATCCTAGCGGTTCCTACAATGAGCAGTTCTTC	CASSQDPSGSYNEQFF
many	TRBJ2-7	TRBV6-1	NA	TGTGCCAGCAGTGAAGGACTCTACTACGAGCAGTACTTC	CASSEGLYYEQYF
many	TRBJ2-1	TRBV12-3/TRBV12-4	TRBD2	TGTGCCAGCAGTTTGCGCCTAGCGGGAGTGGGTGAGCAGTTCTTC	CASSLRLAGVGEQFF
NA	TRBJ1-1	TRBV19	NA	TGTGCCAGTGAGTCGGACACTGAAGCTTTCTTT	CASESDTEAFF
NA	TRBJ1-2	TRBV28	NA	TGTGCCAGCAGAACTTCACTCAACTATGGCTACACCTTC	CASRTSLNYGYTF
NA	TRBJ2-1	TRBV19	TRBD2	TGTGCCAGTAGTGACCAGCCGGGACTAGCGGGAAATGAGCAGTTCTTC	CASSDQPGLAGNEQFF
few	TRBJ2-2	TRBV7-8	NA	TGTGCCAGCAGCTTAATCGAAGGATTGAACACCGGGGAGCTGTTTTTT	CASSLIEGLNTGELFF
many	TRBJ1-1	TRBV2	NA	TGTGCCAGCAGTGGTACGGGGAACATGAACACTGAAGCTTTCTTT	CASSGTGNMNTEAFF
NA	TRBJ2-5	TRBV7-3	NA	TGTGCCAGCAGCTTTAGGTGGGAGAGAGAGACCCAGTACTTC	CASSFRWERETQYF
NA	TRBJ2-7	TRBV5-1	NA	TGCGCCAGCAGACCACGACTAGAGTACGAGCAGTACTTC	CASRPRLEYEQYF
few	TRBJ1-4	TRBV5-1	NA	TGCGCCAGCAGCTTCGACCCGGGTCCTACTAATGAAAAACTGTTTTTT	CASSFDPGPTNEKLFF
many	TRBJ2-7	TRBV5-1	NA	TGCGCCAGCAGCTTGGGGGACCCCAACTGGTCCTACGAGCAGTACTTC	CASSLGDPNWSYEQYF
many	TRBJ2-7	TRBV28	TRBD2	TGTGCCAGCAGTTTGGGGACTAGTACCTACGAGCAGTACTTC	CASSLGTSTYEQYF
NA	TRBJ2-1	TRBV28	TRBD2	TGTGCCAGCAGCCTACCTGGGGGGGGGTGGTTCTTC	CASSLPGGGWFF
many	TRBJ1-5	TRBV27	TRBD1	TGTGCCAACACGGACAGGGAAACTCAGCCCCAGCATTTT	CANTDRETQPQHF
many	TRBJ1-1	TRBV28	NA	TGTGCCAGCAGTCGGGGGGGGAACACTGAAGCTTTCTTT	CASSRGGNTEAFF
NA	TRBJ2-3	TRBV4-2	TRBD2	TGTGCCAGCAGCCAAAAACCGCCTAGCGGGAGGGCCCCAGATACGCAGTATTTT	CASSQKPPSGRAPDTQYF
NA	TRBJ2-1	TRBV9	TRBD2	TGTGCCAGCAGCGTAGGCGGGAGGGCCTACAATGAGCAGTTCTTC	CASSVGGRAYNEQFF
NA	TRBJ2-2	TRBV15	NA	TGTGCCACCAGCCCCCGACAGAGCTCCGGGGAGCTGTTTTTT	CATSPRQSSGELFF
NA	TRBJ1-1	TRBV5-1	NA	TGCGCCAGCAGTTTGGTCCAAATGAACACTGAAGCTTTCTTT	CASSLVQMNTEAFF
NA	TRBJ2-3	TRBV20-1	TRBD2	TGCAGTGCTGGGACTAGTCAGGCAGATACGCAGTATTTT	CSAGTSQADTQYF
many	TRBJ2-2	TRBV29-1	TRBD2	TGCAGCGTTTTTCTAGCGGGAGGGACCGGGGAGCTGTTTTTT	CSVFLAGGTGELFF
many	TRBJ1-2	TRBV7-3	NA	TGTGCCAGCAGCCGAAAGGGCGGCGGTGGCTATGGCTACACCTTC	CASSRKGGGGYGYTF
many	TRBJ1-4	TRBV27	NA	TGTGCCAGCAGTTTATCGGGGAAGGCCAATGAAAAACTGTTTTTT	CASSLSGKANEKLFF
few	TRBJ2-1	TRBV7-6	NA	TGTGCCAGCAGCATTTTAAGGGCGGCCTCCTACAATGAGCAGTTCTTC	CASSILRAASYNEQFF
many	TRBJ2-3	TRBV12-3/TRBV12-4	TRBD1	TGTGCCAGCAGCTTTCCACAGGGGGTTTGGATGACAGATACGCAGTATTTT	CASSFPQGVWMTDTQYF
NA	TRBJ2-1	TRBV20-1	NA	TGCAGTGCTAGAGATCTCGGGACGGATTCCTACAATGAGCAGTTCTTC	CSARDLGTDSYNEQFF
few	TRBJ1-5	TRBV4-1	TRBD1	TGCGCCAGCAGCGACCGGGACAGGAATCAGCCCCAGCATTTT	CASSDRDRNQPQHF
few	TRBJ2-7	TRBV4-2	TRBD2	TGTGCCAGCAGCCAAGCAGACGATTCTAGCGGGAGGTTCTACGAGCAGTACTTC	CASSQADDSSGRFYEQYF
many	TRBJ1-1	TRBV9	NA	TGTGCCAGCAGCGTTGTACCAACGGTGAACACTGAAGCTTTCTTT	CASSVVPTVNTEAFF
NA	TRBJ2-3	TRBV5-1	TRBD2	TGCGCCAGCAGCTTTAGCGGGAGGGAAGATACGCAGTATTTT	CASSFSGREDTQYF